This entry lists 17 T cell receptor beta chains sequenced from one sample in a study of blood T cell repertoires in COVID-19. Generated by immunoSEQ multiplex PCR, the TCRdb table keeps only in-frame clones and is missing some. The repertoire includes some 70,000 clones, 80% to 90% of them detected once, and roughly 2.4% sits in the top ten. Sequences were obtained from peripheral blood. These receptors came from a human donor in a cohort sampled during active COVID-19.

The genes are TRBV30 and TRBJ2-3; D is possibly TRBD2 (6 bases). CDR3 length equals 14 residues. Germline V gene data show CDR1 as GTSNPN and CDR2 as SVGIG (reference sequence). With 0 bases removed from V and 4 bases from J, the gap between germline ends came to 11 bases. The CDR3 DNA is TGTGCCTGGAGTGTAAATCCGGGAGCAGATACGCAGTATTTT. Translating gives CAWSVNPGADTQYF.

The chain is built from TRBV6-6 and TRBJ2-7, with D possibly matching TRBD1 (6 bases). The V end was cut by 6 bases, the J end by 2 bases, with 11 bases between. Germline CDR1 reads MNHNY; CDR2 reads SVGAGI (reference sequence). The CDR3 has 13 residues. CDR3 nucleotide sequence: TGTGCCAGCAGACCCGGGACACCCTACGAGCAGTACTTC. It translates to CASRPGTPYEQYF.

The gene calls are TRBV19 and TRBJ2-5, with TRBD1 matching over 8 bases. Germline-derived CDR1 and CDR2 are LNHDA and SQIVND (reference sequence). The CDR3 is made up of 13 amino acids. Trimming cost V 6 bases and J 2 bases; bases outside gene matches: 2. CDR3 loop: CASRGQEQETQYF. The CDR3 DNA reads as TGTGCCAGTAGGGGACAGGAACAAGAGACCCAGTACTTC.

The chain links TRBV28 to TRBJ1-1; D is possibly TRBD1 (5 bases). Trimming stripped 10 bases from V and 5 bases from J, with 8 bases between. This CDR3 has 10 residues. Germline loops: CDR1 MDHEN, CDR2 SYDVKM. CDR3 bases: TGTGCCATCGGGGGGACTGAAGCTTTCTTT. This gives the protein CAIGGTEAFF.

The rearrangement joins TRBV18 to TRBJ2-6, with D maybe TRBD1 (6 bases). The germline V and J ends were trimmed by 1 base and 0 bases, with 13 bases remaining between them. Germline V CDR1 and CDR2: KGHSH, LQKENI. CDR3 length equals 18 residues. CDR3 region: CASSPQQRGNSGANVLTF. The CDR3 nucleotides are TGTGCCAGCTCACCACAACAGAGGGGGAACTCTGGGGCCAACGTCCTGACTTTC.

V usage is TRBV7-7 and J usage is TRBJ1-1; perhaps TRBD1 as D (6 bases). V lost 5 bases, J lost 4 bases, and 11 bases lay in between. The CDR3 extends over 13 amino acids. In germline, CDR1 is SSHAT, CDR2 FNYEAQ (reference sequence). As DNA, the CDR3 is TGTGCCAGCAGCGCTACAGGGATCACTGAAGCTTTCTTT. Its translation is CASSATGITEAFF.

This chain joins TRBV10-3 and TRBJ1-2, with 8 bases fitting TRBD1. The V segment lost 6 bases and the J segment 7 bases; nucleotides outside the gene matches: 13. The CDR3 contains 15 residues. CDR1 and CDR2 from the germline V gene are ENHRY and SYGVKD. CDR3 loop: CAIREAPDRVPGYTF. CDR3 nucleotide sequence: TGTGCCATCAGGGAAGCCCCGGACAGGGTACCTGGCTACACCTTC.

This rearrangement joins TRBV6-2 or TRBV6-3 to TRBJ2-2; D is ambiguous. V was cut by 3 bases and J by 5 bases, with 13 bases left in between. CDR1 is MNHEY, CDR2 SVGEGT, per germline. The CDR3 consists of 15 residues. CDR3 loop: CASSYYPEVTGELFF. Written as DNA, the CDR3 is TGTGCCAGCAGTTATTATCCAGAAGTGACCGGGGAGCTGTTTTTT.

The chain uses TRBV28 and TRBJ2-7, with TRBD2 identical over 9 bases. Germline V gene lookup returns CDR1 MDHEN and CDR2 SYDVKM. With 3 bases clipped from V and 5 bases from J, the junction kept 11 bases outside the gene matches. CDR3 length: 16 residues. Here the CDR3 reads CASSFSMGAGGDEQYF. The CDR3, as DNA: TGTGCCAGCAGTTTTAGTATGGGGGCGGGAGGGGACGAGCAGTACTTC. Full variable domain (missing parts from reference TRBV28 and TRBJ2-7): DVKVTQSSRYLVKRTGEKVFLECVQDMDHENMFWYRQDPGLGLRLIYFSYDVKMKEKGDIPEGYSVSREKKERFSLILESASTNQTSMYLCASSFSMGAGGDEQYFGPGTRLTVT.

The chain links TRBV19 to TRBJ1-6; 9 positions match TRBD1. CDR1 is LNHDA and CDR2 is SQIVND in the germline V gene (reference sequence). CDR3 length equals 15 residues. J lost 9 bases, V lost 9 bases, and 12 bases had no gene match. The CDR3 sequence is CASHTSGQGLSPLHF. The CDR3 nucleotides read TGTGCCAGCCACACTTCGGGACAGGGTCTTTCACCCCTCCACTTT.

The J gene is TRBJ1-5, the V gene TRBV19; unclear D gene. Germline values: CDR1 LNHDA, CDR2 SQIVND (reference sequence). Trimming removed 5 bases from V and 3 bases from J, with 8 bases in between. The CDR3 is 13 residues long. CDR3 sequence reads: CASSPDNNQPQHF. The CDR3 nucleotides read TGTGCCAGTAGTCCAGATAACAATCAGCCCCAGCATTTT.

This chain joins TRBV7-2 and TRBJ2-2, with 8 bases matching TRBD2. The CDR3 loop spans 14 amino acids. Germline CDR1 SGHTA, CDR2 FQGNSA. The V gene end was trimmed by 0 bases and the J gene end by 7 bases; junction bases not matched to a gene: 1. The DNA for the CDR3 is TGTGCCAGCAGCTTAGCCCTAGCGGGCGGGGAGCTGTTTTTT. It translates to CASSLALAGGELFF.

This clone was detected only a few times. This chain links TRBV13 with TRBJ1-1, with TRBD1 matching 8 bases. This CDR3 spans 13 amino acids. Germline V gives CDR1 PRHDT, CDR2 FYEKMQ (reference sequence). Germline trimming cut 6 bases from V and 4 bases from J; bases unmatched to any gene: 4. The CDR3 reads CASRRTGPTEAFF. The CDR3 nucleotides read TGTGCCAGCAGACGGACAGGGCCCACTGAAGCTTTCTTT.

This chain's CDR3 is CASSHMGSGGGEKLFF. The DNA for the CDR3 is TGTGCCAGCAGCCACATGGGTTCAGGGGGCGGAGAAAAACTGTTTTTT. The V call is TRBV28, the J call TRBJ1-4; the match to TRBD1 covers 8 bases. The CDR3 covers 16 residues. V dropped 6 bases and J dropped 8; count of bases not matched to a gene: 14. The germline V gene has CDR1 MDHEN and CDR2 SYDVKM.

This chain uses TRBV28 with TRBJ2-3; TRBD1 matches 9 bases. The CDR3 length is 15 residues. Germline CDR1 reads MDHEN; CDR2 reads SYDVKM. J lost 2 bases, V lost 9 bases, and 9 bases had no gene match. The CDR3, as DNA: TGTGCCAGTAGAATCACAGGGGGCCCCACAGATACGCAGTATTTT. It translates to CASRITGGPTDTQYF.

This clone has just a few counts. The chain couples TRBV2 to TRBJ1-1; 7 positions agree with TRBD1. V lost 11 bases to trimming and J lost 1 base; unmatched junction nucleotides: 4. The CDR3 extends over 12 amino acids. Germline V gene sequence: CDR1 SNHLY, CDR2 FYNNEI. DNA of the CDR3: TGTGCCTGTCGACAGGGGAACACTGAAGCTTTCTTT. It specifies CACRQGNTEAFF.

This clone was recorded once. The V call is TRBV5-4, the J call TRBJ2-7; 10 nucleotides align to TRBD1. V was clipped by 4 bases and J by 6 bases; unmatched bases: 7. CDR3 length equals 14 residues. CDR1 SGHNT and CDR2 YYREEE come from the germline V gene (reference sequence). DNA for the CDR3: TGTGCCAGCAGCATTCCGGGACAGGGGCGCGAGCAGTACTTC. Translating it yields CASSIPGQGREQYF. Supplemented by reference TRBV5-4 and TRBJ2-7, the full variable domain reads ETGVTQSPTHLIKTRGQQVTLRCSSQSGHNTVSWYQQALGQGPQFIFQYYREEENGRGNFPPRFSGLQFPNYSSELNVNALELDDSALYLCASSIPGQGREQYFGPGTRLTVT.